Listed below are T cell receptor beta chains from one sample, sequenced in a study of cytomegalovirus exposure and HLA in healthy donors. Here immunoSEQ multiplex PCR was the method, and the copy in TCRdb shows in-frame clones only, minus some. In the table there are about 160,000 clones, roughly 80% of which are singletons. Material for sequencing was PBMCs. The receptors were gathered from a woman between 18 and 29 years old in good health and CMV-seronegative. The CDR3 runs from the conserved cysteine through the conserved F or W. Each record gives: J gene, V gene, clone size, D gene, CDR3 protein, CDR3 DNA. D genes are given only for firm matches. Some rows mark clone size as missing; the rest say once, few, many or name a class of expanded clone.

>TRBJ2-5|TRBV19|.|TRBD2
CASKFSGGETQYF
TGTGCCAGTAAGTTTTCGGGAGGAGAGACCCAGTACTTC
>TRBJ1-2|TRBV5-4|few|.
CASSLEAGKGYGYTF
TGTGCCAGCAGCTTGGAGGCAGGGAAGGGTTATGGCTACACCTTC
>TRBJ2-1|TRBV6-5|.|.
CASSYFSGVNEQFF
TGTGCCAGCAGTTACTTTTCTGGAGTCAATGAGCAGTTCTTC
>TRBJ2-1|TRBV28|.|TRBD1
CASSPGQGHVHEQFF
TGTGCCAGCAGCCCAGGACAGGGGCATGTCCATGAGCAGTTCTTC
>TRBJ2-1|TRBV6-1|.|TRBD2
CASSEAQRDPGFF
TGTGCCAGCAGTGAAGCGCAGCGGGACCCTGGATTCTTC
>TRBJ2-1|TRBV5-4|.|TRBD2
CASSFARGGSGISYNEQFF
TGTGCCAGCAGCTTTGCTCGAGGAGGAAGCGGGATTTCCTACAATGAGCAGTTCTTC
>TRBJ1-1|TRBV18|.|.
CASSQLTNPNTEAFF
TGTGCCAGCTCCCAACTGACAAACCCGAACACTGAAGCTTTCTTT
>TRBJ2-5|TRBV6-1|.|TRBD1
CASSEGSGTGQETQYF
TGTGCCAGCAGTGAAGGATCCGGGACAGGGCAAGAGACCCAGTACTTC
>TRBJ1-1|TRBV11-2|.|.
CASSLVSGEDTEAFF
TGTGCCAGCAGCTTAGTTTCCGGGGAGGACACTGAAGCTTTCTTT
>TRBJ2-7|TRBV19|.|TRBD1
CATRGQGAQEQYF
TGTGCCACCAGGGGACAGGGGGCGCAGGAGCAGTACTTC
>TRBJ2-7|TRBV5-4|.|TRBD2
CASSSPSGSPYEQYF
TGTGCCAGCAGCTCACCTAGCGGGAGCCCCTACGAGCAGTACTTC
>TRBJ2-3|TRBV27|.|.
CASSPKGTHRAVGTDTQYF
TGTGCCAGCAGTCCCAAAGGCACCCACAGGGCCGTGGGGACAGATACGCAGTATTTT
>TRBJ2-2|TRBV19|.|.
CASSMISTVLQGELFF
TGTGCCAGTAGTATGATCTCAACAGTACTTCAAGGGGAGCTGTTTTTT
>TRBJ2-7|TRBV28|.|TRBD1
CASSDGTGSRYEQYF
TGTGCCAGCAGTGACGGGACAGGGAGCCGATACGAGCAGTACTTC
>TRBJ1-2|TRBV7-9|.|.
CASSLATGGGGYGYTF
TGTGCCAGCAGCTTAGCCACCGGAGGCGGGGGCTATGGCTACACCTTC
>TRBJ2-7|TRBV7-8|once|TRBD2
CASSLGELAAHEQYF
TGTGCCAGCAGCTTAGGGGAACTAGCGGCCCACGAGCAGTACTTC
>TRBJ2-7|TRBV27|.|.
CASGVHEQYF
TGTGCCAGTGGAGTCCACGAGCAGTACTTC
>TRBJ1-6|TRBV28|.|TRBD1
CASSPTGGRGTYNSPLHF
TGTGCCAGCAGTCCGACAGGGGGCCGAGGGACCTATAATTCACCCCTCCACTTT
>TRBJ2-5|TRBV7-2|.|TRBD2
CASSSRRLAGQETQYF
TGTGCCAGCAGCTCCCGGCGACTAGCGGGACAAGAGACCCAGTACTTC
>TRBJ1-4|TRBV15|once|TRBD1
CATSRVTAGTEGLFF
TGTGCCACCAGCAGAGTTACCGCCGGGACAGAGGGGCTGTTTTTT
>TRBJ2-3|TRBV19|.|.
CASSIYPADFQTADTQYF
TGTGCCAGTAGTATATATCCAGCAGACTTTCAGACAGCAGATACGCAGTATTTT
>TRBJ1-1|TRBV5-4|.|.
CASSRGTEAFF
TGTGCCAGCTCACGGGGCACTGAAGCTTTCTTT
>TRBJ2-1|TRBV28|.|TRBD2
CASSSPGTSTYNEQFF
TGTGCCAGCAGTTCACCCGGGACTAGTACTTACAATGAGCAGTTCTTC
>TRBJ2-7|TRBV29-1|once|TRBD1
CSVEGQGGEQYF
TGCAGCGTTGAGGGACAGGGAGGCGAGCAGTACTTC
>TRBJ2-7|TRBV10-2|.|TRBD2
CASSGLAGGSYEQYF
TGCGCCAGCAGTGGACTAGCGGGAGGGTCCTACGAGCAGTACTTC
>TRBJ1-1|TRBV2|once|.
CASEDSRNTEAFF
TGTGCCTCCGAAGACAGTAGAAACACTGAAGCTTTCTTT
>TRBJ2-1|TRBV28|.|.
CASSPGRYNEQFF
TGTGCCAGCAGCCCCGGGAGATACAATGAGCAGTTCTTC
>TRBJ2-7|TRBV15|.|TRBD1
CATSTPNRGYEQYF
TGTGCCACCAGCACTCCAAACAGGGGTTACGAGCAGTACTTC
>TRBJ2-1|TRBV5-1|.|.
CASSFGSTSYNEQFF
TGCGCCAGCAGCTTCGGGAGCACCTCCTACAATGAGCAGTTCTTC